This passage covers 26 T cell receptor beta chains from one sample sequenced in a study of shared clonotypes between healthy human individuals. Profiled with immunoSEQ multiplex PCR; TCRdb holds only in-frame clones, not every one. The sample carries about 2.3 million clones, just over 90% recorded once. Sequenced sample: naive CD4+ T cells from PBMCs. Subset meaning: CD45RA+ positively selected. These receptors all stem from a man between 18 and 35 years old in good health. Some clones in this sample may be carry-over from other donors' samples.

This clone was counted once. The chain is built from TRBV7-3 and TRBJ2-1, with 8 bases fitting TRBD1. The CDR3 totals 14 residues. J was trimmed by 8 bases and V by 5 bases; bases with no gene match: 8. The germline CDR1 and CDR2 sequences are SGHTA and FQGTGA. For the CDR3, the DNA is TGTGCCAGCAGCACCGGACAGGGAGTCGATGAGCAGTTCTTC. Protein product: CASSTGQGVDEQFF.

The CDR3 sequence is CASKGGAGQPQHF. In nucleotides, the CDR3 is TGTGCCAGCAAAGGGGGGGCGGGCCAGCCCCAGCATTTT. V usage is TRBV6-1 and J usage is TRBJ1-5, with D possibly matching TRBD1 (6 bases). Trimming left V 7 bases short and J 7 bases short, with 14 bases between. The CDR3 spans 13 residues. From germline, CDR1 is MNHNS and CDR2 SASEGT.

The rearrangement joins TRBV5-4 to TRBJ2-7, with TRBD2 matching over 9 bases. The CDR3 totals 15 residues. The V segment lost 0 bases and the J segment 3 bases; nucleotides outside the gene matches: 4. CDR1 SGHNT and CDR2 YYREEE come from the germline V gene (reference sequence). The CDR3 DNA reads as TGTGCCAGCAGCTTGGAGGCTAGCGGGAACTACGAGCAGTACTTC. It codes for CASSLEASGNYEQYF.

A single count supports this clone. In DNA form, the CDR3 reads TGTGCCAGCAGCTTAAGACTAGAAAGAGGCACCGGGGAGCTGTTTTTT. It encodes CASSLRLERGTGELFF. This chain links TRBV7-6 with TRBJ2-2, with a weak D call TRBD2 (6 bases). Germline CDR1 SGHVS, CDR2 FNYEAQ. CDR3 length: 16 amino acids. V lost 2 bases to trimming and J lost 4 bases, with 14 bases between them.

The chain has TRBV6-1 and TRBJ2-7, with 10 positions matching TRBD1. CDR3 length: 15 residues. Germline lookup yields CDR1 MNHNS and CDR2 SASEGT. After removal of 6 bases from V and 3 bases from J, the junction contained 8 bases not matched to a gene. CDR3 DNA: TGTGCCAGCAGGGGTGGGACAGGGGATTACTACGAGCAGTACTTC. It encodes CASRGGTGDYYEQYF.

The chain couples TRBV29-1 to TRBJ2-5; the D gene is possibly TRBD1 (5 bases). Germline V gives CDR1 SQVTM, CDR2 ANQGSEA. The length of the CDR3 is 13 residues. Deletions cut 6 bases from V and 1 base from J, with 12 bases between. CDR3 in amino acids: CSVLQGPQETQYF. The CDR3 nucleotides are TGCAGCGTCCTCCAGGGTCCCCAAGAGACCCAGTACTTC.

The chain couples TRBV5-4 to TRBJ2-7; possibly TRBD1 or TRBD2 for D (5 bases each). Trimming cost V 1 base and J 9 bases, with 17 bases left between them. Germline V gene lookup returns CDR1 SGHNT and CDR2 YYREEE (reference sequence). This CDR3 has 14 amino acids. As DNA, the CDR3 is TGTGCCAGCAGCTTGATTGGAGGTGACAGTGGGCAGTACTTC. This codes for CASSLIGGDSGQYF.

The genes are TRBV19 and TRBJ2-3, with no clear D. Trimming left V 3 bases short and J 4 bases short, with 17 bases between. The CDR3 extends over 16 amino acids. Germline CDR1 is LNHDA and CDR2 is SQIVND (reference sequence). DNA for the CDR3: TGTGCCAGTAGTATTCAGGCTACCCCGGCCGCAGATACGCAGTATTTT. As protein: CASSIQATPAADTQYF.

The chain joins TRBV18 to TRBJ2-5, with TRBD2 matching 7 bases. V lost 3 bases to trimming and J lost 5 bases; unmatched junction nucleotides: 9. CDR1 is KGHSH, CDR2 LQKENI, per germline. The CDR3 is 15 residues long. The CDR3 here is CASSPTSGAPETQYF. CDR3 DNA sequence: TGTGCCAGCTCACCGACGAGCGGGGCGCCGGAGACCCAGTACTTC.

This clone has a handful of counts. The same CDR3 arises from other DNA sequences in this sample as well. The chain uses TRBV18 and TRBJ1-1, with 7 bases aligning to TRBD1. CDR3 length: 12 residues. Germline values: CDR1 KGHSH, CDR2 LQKENI. The V gene end was trimmed by 3 bases and the J gene end by 8 bases; junction bases not matched to a gene: 3. Written as DNA, the CDR3 is TGTGCCAGCTCACCCTCGACAGGGGAAGCTTTCTTT. It is translated as CASSPSTGEAFF.

The chain uses TRBV6-6 and TRBJ2-4, with D possibly being TRBD1 (5 bases). CDR1 MNHNY and CDR2 SVGAGI come from the germline V gene (reference sequence). The CDR3 contains 15 residues. V was shortened by 4 bases and J by 6 bases, with 16 bases between the two germline ends. This CDR3 is CASSSPGPRVNIQYF. The CDR3 DNA reads as TGTGCCAGCAGTTCTCCAGGGCCCCGGGTAAACATTCAGTACTTC.

This clone was detected once. This chain joins TRBV2 and TRBJ1-1; weak D call: TRBD1 (5 bases). V lost 6 bases and J 3 bases, leaving 11 bases between the germline ends. The CDR3 extends over 13 amino acids. Germline values: CDR1 SNHLY, CDR2 FYNNEI. CDR3 region: CASSPQVYTEAFF. The CDR3, as DNA: TGTGCCAGCAGCCCACAGGTTTACACTGAAGCTTTCTTT.

This chain connects TRBV7-9 to TRBJ1-4; 7 nucleotides line up with TRBD1. Trimming took 3 bases from V and 13 from J; bases not matched to a gene: 14. The CDR3 has 15 residues. Germline assignment: CDR1 SEHNR and CDR2 FQNEAQ (reference sequence). In nucleotides, the CDR3 is TGTGCCAGCAGCTTTAGCAGGGGGATCTCGGCTGGACTGTTTTTT. Encoded protein: CASSFSRGISAGLFF. Using reference TRBV7-9 and TRBJ1-4 for the parts outside the CDR3, the full variable domain is DTGVSQNPRHKITKRGQNVTFRCDPISEHNRLYWYRQTLGQGPEFLTYFQNEAQLEKSRLLSDRFSAERPKGSFSTLEIQRTEQGDSAMYLCASSFSRGISAGLFFGSGTQLSVL.

The chain couples TRBV19 to TRBJ1-2; no reliable D call. This CDR3 has 15 amino acids. Per the germline V gene, CDR1 is LNHDA and CDR2 is SQIVND (reference sequence). Trimming took off 3 bases at V and 1 base at J, with 12 bases between the two ends. In DNA, the CDR3 is TGTGCCAGTAGTATCGGCGGACGATTTAACTATGGCTACACCTTC. This gives the protein CASSIGGRFNYGYTF.

The chain employs TRBV6-1 and TRBJ2-7; no reliable D call. The V end lost 7 bases, the J end lost 0 bases, and 13 bases lay between the germline ends. The CDR3 sequence is 14 residues long. Germline V CDR1 and CDR2: MNHNS, SASEGT. The CDR3 loop reads CASNLSPTSYEQYF. CDR3 in DNA: TGTGCCAGCAACCTTTCACCGACCTCCTACGAGCAGTACTTC.

The chain links TRBV11-2 to TRBJ2-1, with TRBD1 as a possible D gene (6 bases). CDR3 length: 15 amino acids. Between the trimmed V and J ends, which lost 7 bases and 2 bases, there was a span of 15 bases. CDR1 and CDR2 from the germline V gene are SGHAT and FQNNGV. The CDR3 nucleotides read TGTGCCAGCACCTACAGGGTTCGGGCCTACAATGAGCAGTTCTTC. It yields the protein CASTYRVRAYNEQFF.

The rearrangement joins TRBV5-1 to TRBJ1-5; tentatively, D is TRBD1 (6 bases). Germline lookup yields CDR1 SGHRS and CDR2 YFSETQ. This CDR3 comprises 15 residues. The V end was cut by 2 bases, the J end by 7 bases, with 16 bases between. CDR3 residues: CASSFSGAREQPQHF. The DNA for the CDR3 is TGCGCCAGCAGCTTCTCAGGGGCTCGGGAACAGCCCCAGCATTTT. Together with reference TRBV5-1 and TRBJ1-5, the CDR3 gives the full variable domain: KAGVTQTPRYLIKTRGQQVTLSCSPISGHRSVSWYQQTPGQGLQFLFEYFSETQRNKGNFPGRFSGRQFSNSRSEMNVSTLELGDSALYLCASSFSGAREQPQHFGDGTRLSIL.

The rearrangement links TRBV30 to TRBJ2-4; 13 nucleotides align to TRBD2. With V trimmed by 1 base and J by 8 bases, 5 bases remained unmatched. Germline CDR1 reads GTSNPN; CDR2 reads SVGIG (reference sequence). The CDR3 is 15 amino acids. CDR3 amino acids: CAWSAGLAGVDIQYF. The CDR3 DNA follows: TGTGCCTGGAGTGCCGGACTAGCGGGAGTCGACATTCAGTACTTC.

This chain joins TRBV4-3 and TRBJ1-2, with D unclear. The CDR3 length is 14 residues. V dropped 2 bases and J dropped 3 bases, with 10 bases sitting between them. The V gene's germline CDR1 is LGHNA and CDR2 YSLEER. The CDR3 nucleotides are TGCGCCAGCAGCCAAAGAGTCGGTGACTATGGCTACACCTTC. The encoded protein is CASSQRVGDYGYTF.

The rearrangement uses TRBV28 and TRBJ1-6; 11 bases align to TRBD1. Germline loops: CDR1 MDHEN, CDR2 SYDVKM. The CDR3 contains 14 residues. Germline trimming cut 7 bases from V and 9 bases from J; bases unmatched to any gene: 5. The CDR3, as DNA: TGTGCCAGCATCTGGACAGGGGGCATTTCACCCCTCCACTTT. This sequence encodes CASIWTGGISPLHF.

This chain uses TRBV9 with TRBJ1-1; tentatively, D is TRBD1 (5 bases). Trimming removed 3 bases at V and 3 bases at J, with 9 bases between. CDR1 and CDR2 from the germline V gene are SGDLS and YYNGEE. The CDR3 is 13 residues long. The CDR3 protein is CASSGDGHTEAFF. The CDR3 DNA reads TGTGCCAGCAGCGGGGACGGGCACACTGAAGCTTTCTTT.

CDR3 sequence: CASSLARDRGVWEQYF. DNA for the CDR3: TGTGCCAGCAGCTTAGCGCGGGACAGGGGAGTGTGGGAGCAGTACTTC. This sequence joins TRBV7-9 and TRBJ2-7; 10 nucleotides align to TRBD1. Looked up from germline, CDR1 is SEHNR and CDR2 is FQNEAQ (reference sequence). V shed 0 bases and J 7 bases; nucleotides not matched to a gene: 9. This CDR3 has 16 residues.

V and J are TRBV30 and TRBJ2-7, with D maybe TRBD2 (5 bases). There are 10 residues in the CDR3. V was cut by 8 bases and J by 3 bases, with 8 bases left in between. Germline V gives CDR1 GTSNPN, CDR2 SVGIG (reference sequence). In DNA, the CDR3 is TGTGCCGGAGGTCTCTACGAGCAGTACTTC. This encodes CAGGLYEQYF.

The chain combines TRBV18 with TRBJ2-1; D tentatively reads TRBD1 or TRBD2 (5 bases each). Germline CDR1 and CDR2: KGHSH and LQKENI. The CDR3 loop spans 15 amino acids. V shed 1 base and J shed 5 bases, with 12 bases lying between them. CDR3 nucleotides: TGTGCCAGCTCACCACTGGGACCAGGCAACAATGAGCAGTTCTTC. Translation: CASSPLGPGNNEQFF.

Only one count was recorded for this clone. CDR3 sequence: CASSRGTSGQETQYF. In DNA, the CDR3 is TGTGCCAGCAGCCGAGGGACTAGCGGACAAGAGACCCAGTACTTC. The V gene is TRBV6-5, the J gene TRBJ2-5; 11 nucleotides agree with TRBD2. Germline V gene data show CDR1 as MNHEY and CDR2 as SVGAGI. With V trimmed by 6 bases and J by 2 bases, 5 bases remained unmatched. The CDR3 is 15 residues long.

The V call is TRBV6-1, the J call TRBJ1-1; perhaps TRBD1 as D (5 bases). Per germline, CDR1 MNHNS and CDR2 SASEGT. The CDR3 is made up of 18 amino acids. Between the trimmed V and J ends, which lost 2 bases and 4 bases, there was a span of 23 bases. The CDR3: CASSERGAGGMPGTEAFF. In DNA, the CDR3 is TGTGCCAGCAGTGAAAGAGGGGCAGGCGGTATGCCGGGCACTGAAGCTTTCTTT.